The 23 T cell receptor beta chains given below trace back to one sample, sequenced in a study of blood T cell repertoires in COVID-19. Some clones are missing from TCRdb's copy, which holds only in-frame ones; the method was immunoSEQ multiplex PCR. This sample has 120,000 to 150,000 clones, with roughly 85% found just once. The sequencing sample was made of peripheral blood. The origin of the receptors is a man in his fifties or sixties with acute or convalescent COVID-19.

V is TRBV11-3 and J is TRBJ1-1; possibly TRBD1 for D (6 bases). The CDR3 runs 16 residues. The germline V and J ends were trimmed by 5 bases and 0 bases, with 16 bases remaining between them. CDR1 is SGHNT, CDR2 YENEEA, per germline. CDR3 sequence (DNA): TGTGCCAGCAGCCCCCTCGCTGGGGGCATGAACACTGAAGCTTTCTTT. Its translation is CASSPLAGGMNTEAFF.

The CDR3 is CASSYKDRATAGYGYTF. The CDR3 DNA reads as TGTGCCAGCAGTTATAAGGACAGGGCGACCGCGGGCTATGGCTACACCTTC. V is TRBV6-2 or TRBV6-3 and J is TRBJ1-2; 8 positions agree with TRBD1. J gave up 4 bases and V 3 bases, and 13 bases lay outside the gene matches. The CDR3 spans 17 residues. Germline V gene sequence: CDR1 MNHEY, CDR2 SVGEGT.

The chain links TRBV4-1 to TRBJ2-1; 10 nucleotides agree with TRBD2. This CDR3 contains 18 residues. Looked up from germline, CDR1 is MGHRA and CDR2 is YSYEKL. V trimming: 2 bases; J trimming: 0 bases; junction bases outside the gene matches: 7. The CDR3 loop is CASSQTPSGRGSYNEQFF. Here the CDR3 DNA reads TGCGCCAGCAGCCAAACCCCCAGCGGGAGGGGCTCCTACAATGAGCAGTTCTTC.

The chain has TRBV28 and TRBJ1-5; the D gene is possibly TRBD1 (5 bases). Deletions cut 6 bases from V and 4 bases from J, with 19 bases between. CDR1 and CDR2 (germline): MDHEN, SYDVKM. The CDR3 sequence is 16 residues long. The CDR3 reads CASSTIGAGRNQPQHF. The DNA for the CDR3 is TGTGCCAGCAGCACAATAGGGGCAGGGCGAAATCAGCCCCAGCATTTT.

The chain combines TRBV9 with TRBJ2-1; 9 bases match TRBD2. The CDR3 consists of 15 residues. From germline, CDR1 is SGDLS and CDR2 YYNGEE. J was trimmed by 4 bases and V by 4 bases; bases with no gene match: 6. CDR3 region: CASSIGAGGYNEQFF. The CDR3 nucleotides are TGTGCCAGCAGCATAGGGGCGGGAGGGTACAATGAGCAGTTCTTC.

This chain joins TRBV27 and TRBJ2-1, with 8 bases matching TRBD1. CDR3 length: 16 amino acids. Germline values: CDR1 MNHEY, CDR2 SMNVEV (reference sequence). J was trimmed by 7 bases and V by 6 bases; bases with no gene match: 14. CDR3 sequence: CASSPKGYRGSNEQFF. The CDR3 DNA reads as TGTGCCAGCAGCCCCAAGGGGTACAGGGGGTCGAATGAGCAGTTCTTC.

In its sample, this clone was seen once. The CDR3 loop is CASTSTWDRNTGELFF. The CDR3 DNA follows: TGTGCCAGCACCTCAACCTGGGACAGGAACACCGGGGAGCTGTTTTTT. V is TRBV3-1 (or the pseudogene TRBV3-2) and J is TRBJ2-2, with 7 bases that match TRBD1. The CDR3 contains 16 residues. V trimming: 7 bases; J trimming: 1 base; junction bases outside the gene matches: 9. Germline values: CDR1 LGHDT, CDR2 YNNKEL (reference sequence).

The chain is built from TRBV24-1 and TRBJ2-5, with 12 bases identical to TRBD2. Per germline, CDR1 KGHDR and CDR2 SFDVKD. Trimming took 4 bases from V and 5 from J; bases not matched to a gene: 10. This CDR3 contains 17 residues. The CDR3 spells CATSDRRTSGTEETQYF. The CDR3 DNA follows: TGTGCCACCAGTGACCGAAGGACTAGCGGGACCGAGGAGACCCAGTACTTC.

The J gene is TRBJ2-2, the V gene TRBV11-2, with TRBD2 identical over 9 bases. Looked up from germline, CDR1 is SGHAT and CDR2 is FQNNGV. Trimming took 1 base from V and 6 from J; bases not matched to a gene: 6. This CDR3 is 16 amino acids long. The CDR3 DNA sequence: TGTGCCAGCAGCTTAGTGGGACTAGCTTCCGCCGGGGAGCTGTTTTTT. Amino acids: CASSLVGLASAGELFF.

The chain is built from TRBV18 and TRBJ1-6, with 10 bases identical to TRBD1. V trimming: 1 base; J trimming: 10 bases; junction bases outside the gene matches: 7. The CDR3 spans 16 residues. Looked up from germline, CDR1 is KGHSH and CDR2 is LQKENI. CDR3 coding DNA: TGTGCCAGCTCACCACGGACAGGGGGTATTCGATCACCCCTCCACTTT. Translated, it gives CASSPRTGGIRSPLHF.

J is TRBJ1-3 and V is TRBV3-1 (or the pseudogene TRBV3-2); D ambiguous. The CDR3 is 16 amino acids. Germline V gives CDR1 LGHDT, CDR2 YNNKEL (reference sequence). Deletions cut 0 bases from V and 7 bases from J, with 16 bases between. The CDR3 DNA reads TGTGCCAGCAGCCAAGATTTGGGAGGGATTTTGAACACCATATATTTT. It encodes CASSQDLGGILNTIYF.

J is TRBJ1-1 and V is TRBV19; TRBD1 might be the D (5 bases). CDR1 and CDR2 from the germline V gene are LNHDA and SQIVND (reference sequence). This CDR3 has 12 amino acids. The CDR3 region is CATRGVLTEAFF. CDR3 in DNA: TGTGCAACTCGGGGGGTTCTGACTGAAGCTTTCTTT.

The chain has TRBV7-9 and TRBJ2-7; D not resolved. Germline loops: CDR1 SEHNR, CDR2 FQNEAQ (reference sequence). The ends were cut back, 5 bases at V and 2 bases at J, with 4 bases in the middle. This CDR3 is 11 amino acids long. Here the CDR3 reads CASSATYEQYF. The CDR3 nucleotides read TGTGCCAGCAGCGCGACCTACGAGCAGTACTTC.

DNA of the CDR3: TGTGCCAGCAGTTTTCTAGCCCCGAATGAGCAGTTCTTC. Encoded protein: CASSFLAPNEQFF. J is TRBJ2-1 and V is TRBV28; D is possibly TRBD2 (5 bases). Germline values: CDR1 MDHEN, CDR2 SYDVKM. V lost 3 bases, J lost 7 bases, and 10 bases lay in between. The CDR3 is 13 residues long.

The V gene is TRBV28, the J gene TRBJ1-1; 9 bases agree with TRBD1. Trimming at V came to 6 bases and at J to 6 bases, leaving 5 bases not matched to a gene. Germline CDR1 is MDHEN and CDR2 is SYDVKM. The CDR3 runs 13 residues. CDR3: CASRWTGVAEAFF. The CDR3 DNA sequence: TGTGCCAGCAGGTGGACAGGGGTCGCTGAAGCTTTCTTT. Supplemented by reference TRBV28 and TRBJ1-1, the full variable domain reads DVKVTQSSRYLVKRTGEKVFLECVQDMDHENMFWYRQDPGLGLRLIYFSYDVKMKEKGDIPEGYSVSREKKERFSLILESASTNQTSMYLCASRWTGVAEAFFGQGTRLTVV.

The rearrangement uses TRBV6-1 and TRBJ2-7, with D maybe TRBD2 (6 bases). Trimming took off 1 base at V and 5 bases at J, with 9 bases between the two ends. Germline CDR1 is MNHNS and CDR2 is SASEGT. The CDR3 loop spans 13 amino acids. The DNA for the CDR3 is TGTGCCAGCAGTGAAGTCCGGGGGAACGAGCAGTACTTC. It codes for CASSEVRGNEQYF.

This clone was counted between two and nine times. The chain couples TRBV6-5 to TRBJ1-1; no reliable D call. There are 13 residues in the CDR3. V was clipped by 3 bases and J by 2 bases, with 7 bases between them. CDR1 is MNHEY and CDR2 is SVGAGI in the germline V gene. The DNA of the CDR3 is TGTGCCAGCAGTTATCCAGGAAACACTGAAGCTTTCTTT. It translates to CASSYPGNTEAFF.

The chain combines TRBV5-1 with TRBJ2-5, with 9 bases matching TRBD2. With V trimmed by 0 bases and J by 2 bases, 2 bases remained unmatched. Germline lookup yields CDR1 SGHRS and CDR2 YFSETQ. The CDR3 length is 15 residues. The CDR3, as DNA: TGCGCCAGCAGCTTGGGACTAGCGGTACAAGAGACCCAGTACTTC. Amino acids: CASSLGLAVQETQYF.

V gene TRBV5-1 combines with J gene TRBJ2-5, with TRBD2 matching 11 bases. Germline lookup yields CDR1 SGHRS and CDR2 YFSETQ. With 1 base clipped from V and 3 bases from J, the junction kept 11 bases outside the gene matches. This CDR3 is built from 18 residues. CDR3 DNA sequence: TGCGCCAGCAGCTTGAGGGGCCTAGTGACTAGCGGGGAAGAGACCCAGTACTTC. Protein: CASSLRGLVTSGEETQYF.

This chain uses TRBV27 with TRBJ1-2; D possibly corresponds to TRBD1 (5 bases). The V gene's germline CDR1 is MNHEY and CDR2 SMNVEV (reference sequence). V lost 5 bases and J lost 2, with 12 bases in between. The length of the CDR3 is 14 residues. This CDR3 is CASSTSKGNYGYTF. The CDR3 DNA reads TGTGCCAGCAGTACCAGTAAGGGGAACTATGGCTACACCTTC.

The chain combines TRBV15 with TRBJ2-1, with 10 bases lining up with TRBD2. From germline, CDR1 is LNHNV and CDR2 YYDKDF (reference sequence). The CDR3 covers 17 residues. J lost 0 bases, V lost 5 bases, and 7 bases had no gene match. This CDR3 is CATSGLASGSSYNEQFF. The CDR3 DNA reads as TGTGCCACCAGCGGTCTAGCTAGCGGGAGCTCCTACAATGAGCAGTTCTTC.

The rearrangement uses TRBV11-2 and TRBJ1-1; TRBD1 is a possible D gene (5 bases). The V end lost 7 bases, the J end lost 7 bases, and 16 bases lay between the germline ends. This CDR3 is built from 13 residues. The germline V gene has CDR1 SGHAT and CDR2 FQNNGV. Here the CDR3 DNA reads TGTGCCAGCATCCGTTTCGGGGGAGGTGAAGCTTTCTTT. Protein sequence: CASIRFGGGEAFF.

The chain couples TRBV5-1 to TRBJ2-7; 8 positions match TRBD2. J was trimmed by 0 bases and V by 2 bases; bases with no gene match: 4. The CDR3 loop spans 15 amino acids. Germline V gene lookup returns CDR1 SGHRS and CDR2 YFSETQ. The CDR3 DNA sequence: TGCGCCAGCAGCTTTGGCACTAGCGGCTCCTACGAGCAGTACTTC. Translation gives CASSFGTSGSYEQYF.